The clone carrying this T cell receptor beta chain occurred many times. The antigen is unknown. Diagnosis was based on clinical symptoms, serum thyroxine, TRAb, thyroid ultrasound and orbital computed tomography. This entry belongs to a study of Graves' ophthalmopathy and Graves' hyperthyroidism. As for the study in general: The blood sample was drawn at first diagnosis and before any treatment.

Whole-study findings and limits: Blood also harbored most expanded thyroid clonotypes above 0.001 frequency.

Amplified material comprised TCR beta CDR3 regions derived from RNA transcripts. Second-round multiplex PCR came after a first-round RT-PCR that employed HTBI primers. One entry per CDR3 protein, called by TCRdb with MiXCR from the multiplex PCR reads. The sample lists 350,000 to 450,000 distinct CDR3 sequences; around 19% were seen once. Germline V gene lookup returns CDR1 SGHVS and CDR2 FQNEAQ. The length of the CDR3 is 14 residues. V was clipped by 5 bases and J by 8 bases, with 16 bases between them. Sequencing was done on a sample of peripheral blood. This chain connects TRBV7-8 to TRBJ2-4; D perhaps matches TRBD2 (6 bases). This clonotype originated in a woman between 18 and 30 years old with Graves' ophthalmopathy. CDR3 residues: CASSLLSPGDIQYF. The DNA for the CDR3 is TGTGCCAGCAGCCTACTCTCCCCGGGGGACATTCAGTACTTC.